This T cell receptor beta chain was sequenced during a study of PD-1 blockade in mismatch repair-deficient tumors. Study-wide results and caveats: Tumor-resident clones, often undetectable pretreatment in blood, expanded then contracted after pembrolizumab.

Concerning this clone itself: Its specificity is not known.

Here immunoSEQ multiplex PCR was the method, and the copy in TCRdb shows in-frame clones only, minus some. The top ten hold about 15% of the sample, which has under 75,000 clones, about nine tenths seen once. The CDR3 consists of 14 residues. Trimming took 4 bases from V and 3 from J; bases not matched to a gene: 5. The germline gives CDR1 MDHEN, CDR2 SYDVKM. Mismatch repair deficiency was confirmed in all patients, by PCR or immunohistochemistry. Sequenced material: peripheral blood, taken 52 weeks after starting pembrolizumab. This rearrangement joins TRBV28 to TRBJ1-2, with 7 nucleotides matching TRBD1. This TCR was recovered from an adult with mismatch repair-deficient cancer. CDR3 nucleotide sequence: TGTGCCAGCAGTTCGACAGGGACTTACTATGGCTACACCTTC. It encodes CASSSTGTYYGYTF.